This TCR beta chain was captured by sequencing in a study of CXCR3-negative and CXCR3-positive naive CD8 T cells. General study results and limits: Naive cells positive for CXCR3 carried more hydrophobic TRB CDR3s than CXCR3-negative ones. Similar levels of surface CD5 were seen between naive subsets; TCR strength was inferred from TRB CDR3 properties.

A word on this clonotype: Its specificity is not known.

All TRB cDNA libraries came from 5' RACE performed with UMI labels. TCRdb reprocessed the 5' RACE reads and keeps a single row for each CDR3 protein, giving no DNA. Across about 130,000 distinct CDR3 sequences, the top ten clones capture 0.45% to 0.6% of the sample. Naive CD8+ T cells had a CD45RO-CCR7+CD27+CD95- phenotype. The receptor comes from a human donor in good health. Some clones in this sample may be carry-over from other donors' samples. Sequencing was performed on naive CXCR3- CD8+ T cells from blood. As to subset: CD45RO-CCR7+CD27+CD95- naive CD8+ T cells lacking CXCR3 (TNR3-).

The CDR3 region is CASSYSMAASHEQYF. This chain connects TRBV6-2 or TRBV6-3 to TRBJ2-7. This CDR3 is built from 15 residues. Germline-derived CDR1 and CDR2 are MNHEY and SVGEGT.